This entry concerns a single T cell receptor beta chain. This record belongs to a study of blood T cell repertoires in COVID-19. In the study overall: PBMCs, B-cell-depleted T cells, or T cells were the source of the cDNA or gDNA that made up the material.

How the authors handled the data: How many nucleated cells were present was estimated from reference gene primer amplification. Using immunoSEQ multiplex PCR, the repertoire was profiled, and TCRdb retains in-frame clones only, with some absent. V, J and clone size reflect that table, while D and trimming were determined from the DNA. The sample has fewer than 250,000 clones; roughly 80% are singletons. The sample taken for sequencing was peripheral blood. This TCR was sampled from a woman aged 45-60 years with acute or convalescent COVID-19.

CDR3 loop: CASSQARGYEQYF. DNA for the CDR3: TGCGCCAGCAGCCAAGCAAGGGGGTACGAGCAGTACTTC. The chain employs TRBV4-1 and TRBJ2-7; TRBD1 is a possible D gene (6 bases). CDR1 and CDR2 from the germline V gene are MGHRA and YSYEKL. The CDR3 length is 13 residues. The V and J ends lost 1 base and 4 bases respectively, with 8 bases between them.